This T cell receptor (beta chain) emerged from a study of cytomegalovirus exposure and HLA in healthy donors. Whole-study context: Early on, a data release was issued that held roughly 80 million unique TCRs from HLA-typed donors. Overall study results and limits: DRB1 showed the most TCR associations and HLA-C the fewest in a later analysis, as rates varied by HLA locus. There were reportedly fewer N-insertions in an Asian-associated ancestry cluster than the approximately 640-donor mean, in a later analysis. Previously analyzed data showed that most TCR beta V segments were productive at a frequency of about 87% or about 30%.

13 Jbeta primers and 60 Vbeta primers were used for the PCR. The table came from immunoSEQ multiplex PCR; TCRdb's copy has only in-frame clones and leaves some out. This table has 100,000 to 150,000 clones, about 15% appearing once. This clone was counted only a few times. What it binds is unknown. This CDR3 region has 15 residues. Germline CDR1 reads SQVTM; CDR2 reads ANQGSEA. Unmatched junction bases numbered 11, after V lost 4 bases and J lost 5 bases. The chain couples TRBV29-1 to TRBJ2-1, with 7 bases that match TRBD2. Sequencing input: PBMCs. This receptor was taken from a female donor in good health and CMV-seropositive. CDR3 in DNA: TGCAGCGTTGGGGGTTCGGCTAGCGGAGACAATGAGCAGTTCTTC. Residues: CSVGGSASGDNEQFF.